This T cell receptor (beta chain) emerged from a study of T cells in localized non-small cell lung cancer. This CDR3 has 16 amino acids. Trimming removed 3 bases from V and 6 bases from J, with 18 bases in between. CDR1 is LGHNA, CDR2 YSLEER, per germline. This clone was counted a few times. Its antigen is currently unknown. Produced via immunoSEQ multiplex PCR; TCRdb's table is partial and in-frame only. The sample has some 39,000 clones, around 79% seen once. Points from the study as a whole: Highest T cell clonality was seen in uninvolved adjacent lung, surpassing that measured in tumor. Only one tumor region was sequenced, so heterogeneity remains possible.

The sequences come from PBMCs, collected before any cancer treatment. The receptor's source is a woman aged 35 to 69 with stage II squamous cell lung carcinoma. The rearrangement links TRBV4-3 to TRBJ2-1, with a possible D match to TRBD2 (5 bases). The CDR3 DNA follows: TGCGCCAGCAGCCAGACCTTGGGAGACTCAGGCAATGAGCAGTTCTTC. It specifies CASSQTLGDSGNEQFF.